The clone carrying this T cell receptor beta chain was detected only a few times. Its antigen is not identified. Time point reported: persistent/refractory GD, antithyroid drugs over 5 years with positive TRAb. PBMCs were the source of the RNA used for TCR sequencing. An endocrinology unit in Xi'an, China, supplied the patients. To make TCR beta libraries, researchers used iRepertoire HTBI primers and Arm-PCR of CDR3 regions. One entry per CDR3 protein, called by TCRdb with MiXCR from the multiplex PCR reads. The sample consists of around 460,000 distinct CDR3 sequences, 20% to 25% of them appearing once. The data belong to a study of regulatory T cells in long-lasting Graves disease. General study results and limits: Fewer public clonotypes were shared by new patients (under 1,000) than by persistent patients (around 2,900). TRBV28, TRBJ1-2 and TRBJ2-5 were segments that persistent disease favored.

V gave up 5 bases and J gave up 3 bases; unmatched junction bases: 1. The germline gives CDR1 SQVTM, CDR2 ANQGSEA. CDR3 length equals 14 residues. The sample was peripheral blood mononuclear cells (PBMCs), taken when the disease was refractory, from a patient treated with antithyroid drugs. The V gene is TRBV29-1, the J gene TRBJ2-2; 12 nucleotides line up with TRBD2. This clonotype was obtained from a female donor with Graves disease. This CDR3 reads CSVSSGRDTGELFF. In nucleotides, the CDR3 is TGCAGCGTTTCTAGCGGGAGGGACACCGGGGAGCTGTTTTTT.